This T cell receptor beta chain is drawn from a study of cytomegalovirus exposure and HLA in healthy donors (dated by TCRdb to the late 2010s). About the investigation overall: In an earlier analysis of approximately 640 of the donors, roughly 300 Gb of sequence data and 90 million to 120 million unique TCR beta sequences from about 179 million T cells were reported. On average, around 240,000 unique TCR beta nucleotide sequences were sequenced per donor among 398 genotyped donors of the cohort, with roughly 18% of those sequences being non-productive. In addition to the first cohort of roughly 700 subjects, a separate validation cohort of approximately 130 different subjects was used. In an earlier analysis of roughly 540 of the donors, high-throughput TCR beta sequencing was used to judge whether each TCR beta V gene segment behaved as functional or pseudogenic. Because of strong linkage in the cohort, roughly five DR-DQ haplotypes were treated as single units for association and clustering. The genetic ancestry cluster associated with self-reported Caucasian donors included roughly 84% of the 300 to 450 genotyped donors. The study profiled the T cell repertoires of around 700 subjects by immunosequencing and related them to cytomegalovirus serostatus. An early release that covered some 640 HLA-typed donors contained approximately 290 gigabases of sequencing data and 65 million to 100 million unique TCR sequences. A later genetic analysis took genome-wide SNP genotypes for about 55% of the roughly 670 donors and used that subset as a discovery cohort. To predict cytomegalovirus infection status, the study brought together high-throughput TCR immunosequencing, statistical association of individual TCRs with disease status, and machine learning. Alongside the repertoire data, information on donor age, sex, ethnicity and CMV serostatus was compiled. Rather than using new phenotypic data, the later analysis identified candidate immune exposures from TCR beta sequences and from how often those sequences occurred across donors. Class I and class II HLA loci were covered by the typing at four-digit resolution. The number of donors typed differed by locus, with roughly 620-630 for A, B, C, DRB1 and DQB1, 522 for DQA1, 600 to 610 for DPA1, and under 490 for DPB1. All discovery cohort repertoires had been generated on a single sequencing platform. The study was designed to test whether signatures of past pathogen exposure could be identified by cataloging public T cell receptors. To study patterns of TCR occurrence, a later analysis re-analyzed previously published TCR beta repertoires from 500 to 850 donors and added high-resolution HLA genotyping. Summary of the overall study and its limitations: A few of the identified cytomegalovirus-associated TCR beta chains were confirmed in vitro to be specific for cytomegalovirus antigens. A cluster of highly shared sequence variants was judged likely to be a technical artifact of the sequencing pipeline. In this cohort, only TCR beta chains were sequenced, and detectable features were limited by the absence of alpha or paired-chain data. An earlier analysis of approximately 570 of the donors showed that most TCR beta V segments appeared in productive rearrangements either about 90% or about 30% of the time, which broadly matched IMGT annotations. Because some donors lacked HLA typing at each locus, the association tests relied only on the typed subset. A later genetic analysis associated a missense DCLRE1C variant with V-gene and J-gene trimming of TCR beta chains, and an independent cohort replicated the association. Over 15 rarely observed V segments, including chromosome 9 orphons, were excluded from the earlier analysis of some 590 of the donors because counts were too low. In both the original and validation cohorts, the classifier was reported to diagnose cytomegalovirus status with high specificity and sensitivity. According to a later genetic analysis, donors in an Asian-associated ancestry cluster had fewer N-insertions in productive TCRs than the approximately 710-donor mean. A further reported finding was that TCR beta sequences accurately predicted the HLA-A and HLA-B alleles for most subjects in the first cohort. Some IMGT-functional V segments, including TRBV6-2 and TRBV6-3, could not be told apart with the 87-base-pair reads, so those segments were excluded. In the study, about 150 TCR beta chains were listed as associated with cytomegalovirus. Compared with equally common non-associated chains, HLA-associated TCR beta chains in a later analysis were more clonally expanded and had lower generation probabilities. Most CMV-associated TCR beta chains appeared to be HLA-restricted in a later analysis, and the HLA associations seemed to be driven largely by CMV exposure. The authors suggested that the approach could potentially be generalized to other disease states and immunological phenotypes. Presence/absence analyses assumed roughly uniform sequencing depth across donors, an assumption that may not hold. A later analysis found that TCR association rates varied across HLA loci, with DRB1 alleles showing the most associated TCRs and HLA-C alleles the fewest. In a later analysis, several top co-occurrence clusters were reported to appear linked to parvovirus B19, influenza, CMV and Epstein-Barr virus. Correlated functional status among segregating V segments might be attributable to linkage disequilibrium, but an unknown experimental factor could not be ruled out. Specific HLA alleles were associated with some 15,000 TCR beta sequences at a false discovery rate of 0.05 in a later analysis. Strong co-occurrence of HLA alleles, especially DR and DQ, made assigning TCR associations to individual alleles difficult. The only immune exposure information available for the cohort was CMV serostatus. Most TCR sequences were seen in very few donors, while some public TCRs were found in many individuals.

Between the V and J ends, shortened by 4 bases and 2 bases respectively, the junction contains 15 bases. Sequences KGHSH (CDR1) and LQKENI (CDR2) are obtained from the germline V gene. Counted from cysteine to phenylalanine, this CDR3 has 15 amino acids. Only CDR3 DNA remains: 45 bases, in frame from the first base. With regard to this clone: Its antigen is still unknown. It has no much larger one-base neighbor in the sample; base qualities were not kept.

In total, 600 or so healthy bone marrow donors made up the cohort. At the time of sampling, all cohort members were nominally healthy, though unrecorded immune exposures were likely present. The donor was CMV seronegative and belonged to the group of approximately 320 seronegative cohort members. A peripheral blood sample was collected from each donor, and TCR beta sequencing was performed on peripheral blood mononuclear cells. The Qiagen DNeasy Blood Extraction Kit was used to extract genomic DNA from the blood cell samples. Libraries came from the immunoSEQ multiplex PCR assay. For the multiplex PCR, a mixture combining 60 forward primers for TCR Vbeta segments and 13 reverse primers for TCR Jbeta segments was used. The CDR3 region of rearranged TCR beta genes was amplified from genomic DNA by a multiplex PCR assay. On the Illumina HiSeq System, the amplified TCR beta libraries were sequenced as 87-base-pair reads. The original methods were these. A later analysis tallied around 80 million unique TCR beta chains across the 666 repertoires, and around 10 million of those chains were shared by two or more donors. Raw reads were error-corrected and collapsed into unique sequences by a nearest-neighbor algorithm in which closely related sequences were merged to remove PCR and sequencing errors. Alignment of CDR3 sequences to IMGT reference sequences was used to assign V, D and J gene segments. For a sequence to be retained, at least a six-nucleotide match to both a V gene segment and a J gene segment was required. Rearrangements were called productive when the CDR3 lacked stop codons and stayed in frame with V and J; all others were non-productive. Following IMGT convention, CDR3 was defined as the stretch from the second conserved V-encoded cysteine to the conserved J-encoded phenylalanine. In an earlier analysis of more than 550 of the donors, sequences lacking an unambiguous match to a single V gene segment were excluded. In an earlier analysis of several hundred of the donors, V segments were called functional above 56.7% productive rearrangements and were called segregating when the between-donor standard deviation exceeded 5%. A statistical classification framework was built for diagnosing cytomegalovirus status from the catalog of TCR beta chain sequences. In a later analysis, TCR nucleotide sequences were compared against IMGT/GENE-DB human TR gene sequences so that V and J genes could be assigned. A later analysis assigned CDR3 sequences and most-parsimonious VDJ recombination scenarios with the TCRdist pipeline. In a later analysis, each TCR beta chain was defined by its CDR3 amino acid sequence together with its V-gene family, and reads lacking a unique V-gene family were excluded. To address suspected cross-contamination and a sequencing artifact, a later analysis removed a few hundred highly shared, low-generation-probability nucleotide sequences. For each public chain, a later analysis derived a clonal expansion index from normalized ranks of inferred template counts within each repertoire. In a later analysis, generation probabilities were computed using a VDJ recombination model fitted to out-of-frame rearrangements, and the results were checked against IGoR. Hypergeometric tests were used in a later analysis to score TCR-TCR, TCR-HLA and TCR-CMV co-occurrence, with a repertoire-size bias correction applied to the TCR pairs. A later analysis estimated false discovery rates by permuting HLA or CMV assignments 20 times. A later analysis grouped co-occurring TCRs with DBSCAN, adding TCRdist sequence similarity when clustering within HLA-allele-positive subsets. Co-occurrence clustering excluded repertoires with fewer than 30,000 or more than 120,000 public chains, plus five with anomalous nucleotide sharing. TCRdb provides this immuneACCESS table in a form limited to in-frame rearrangements. Some clones are lacking; in checked studies, under half of them reflect an unresolved V gene, and why the rest are absent is not known. The DNA gave D and trimming, while V, J and clone size come from that table. This sample has about 170,000 clones in its table, and approximately 81% of those were observed once. The ten largest account for about 2.4% of the sample.

The V and J genes are TRBV18 and TRBJ2-7; the D gene is perhaps TRBD1, on 6 matching bases. What was sequenced was PBMCs. This TCR came from a male donor in good health and CMV-seronegative. The CDR3 reads as follows: CASSRGQNGPYEQYF. The nucleotide sequence is given as TGTGCCAGCTCACGGGGGCAGAATGGACCCTACGAGCAGTACTTC.